This T cell receptor (beta chain) came from a study of CD8+CD57+ T cells in acquired aplastic anemia. In the case of this clonotype: Its antigen is not identified.

According to the study, genomic DNA was the template for TCR beta VDJ and CDR3 profiling. A single record per CDR3 protein comes from TCRdb applying MiXCR to the reads. This sample has nearly 60,000 distinct CDR3 sequences, with roughly three fifths found just once. Study-level results: The same twenty-nine CD8+ CDR3 sequences occurred in patients and in controls.

Sequencing was done on patients that had shown CD8+CD57+ cell expansion by flow cytometry. Patients were untreated when blood was sampled. Between the trimmed V and J ends, which lost 3 bases and 4 bases, there was a span of 8 bases. The CDR3 extends over 13 amino acids. In germline, CDR1 is MGHDK, CDR2 SYGVNS. V is TRBV25-1 and J is TRBJ2-3; D is unresolved. This TCR derives from a human donor with aplastic anemia. Sequenced input: sorted CD4+, CD8+, or CD8+CD57+ T cells (not recorded which) from PBMCs. The CDR3 DNA sequence: TGTGCCAGCAGTGACGGAGCCGCAGATACGCAGTATTTT. Translated: CASSDGAADTQYF.